The 17 T cell receptor beta chains reported below all come from one sample, sequenced in a study of T cells in localized non-small cell lung cancer (dated by TCRdb to 2018 to 2020). The library was built by means of the immunoSEQ multiplex PCR assay. The table was pulled from immuneACCESS by TCRdb, which kept in-frame rearrangements only. Such tables lose some clones; where checked, under half of the loss comes from unresolved V genes, and the rest has no known cause. The table for this sample lists approximately 20,000 clones; approximately 88% of them were counted only once. Jointly, the top ten make up roughly 2.3% of the sample. Specimen: peripheral blood, collected before any cancer treatment. The origin of the receptors is a man between 40 and 75 years old with stage I lung adenocarcinoma.

This clone was observed once. The chain joins TRBV4-1 to TRBJ2-1; 9 nucleotides agree with TRBD1. Germline CDR1 MGHRA, CDR2 YSYEKL. The V gene end was trimmed by 2 bases and the J gene end by 5 bases; junction bases not matched to a gene: 7. The CDR3 covers 16 residues. CDR3 region: CASSQMPGQGHNEQFF. In nucleotides, the CDR3 is TGCGCCAGCAGCCAAATGCCGGGACAGGGTCACAATGAGCAGTTCTTC.

This clone turned up a few times. The chain joins TRBV19 to TRBJ1-3; TRBD1 might be the D (5 bases). The CDR3 covers 16 residues. Germline CDR1 is LNHDA and CDR2 is SQIVND (reference sequence). V gave up 5 bases and J gave up 0 bases, with 14 bases separating them. This chain's CDR3 is CASSLGHLNSGNTIYF. The CDR3 DNA follows: TGTGCCAGTAGTCTAGGACACCTGAACTCTGGAAACACCATATATTTT. Full variable domain (rest looked up from reference TRBV19 and TRBJ1-3): DGGITQSPKYLFRKEGQNVTLSCEQNLNHDAMYWYRQDPGQGLRLIYYSQIVNDFQKGDIAEGYSVSREKKESFPLTVTSAQKNPTAFYLCASSLGHLNSGNTIYFGEGSWLTVV.

The rearrangement joins TRBV4-3 to TRBJ2-3, with 10 nucleotides matching TRBD2. This CDR3 is built from 16 residues. Germline CDR1 LGHNA, CDR2 YSLEER. Unmatched junction bases numbered 1, after V lost 0 bases and J lost 1 base. CDR3: CASSQDLAGGTDTQYF. CDR3 nucleotide sequence: TGCGCCAGCAGCCAAGATCTAGCGGGAGGCACAGATACGCAGTATTTT.

CDR3 protein: CASSQNSYEQYF. CDR3 sequence (DNA): TGTGCCAGCAGCCAAAACAGCTACGAGCAGTACTTC. The chain employs TRBV11-1 and TRBJ2-7; D unresolved. Between the trimmed V and J ends, which lost 5 bases and 3 bases, there was a span of 8 bases. There are 12 residues in the CDR3. The germline V gene has CDR1 SGHAT and CDR2 FQDESV (reference sequence). Filled out from reference TRBV11-1 and TRBJ2-7, the complete variable domain reads EAEVAQSPRYKITEKSQAVAFWCDPISGHATLYWYRQILGQGPELLVQFQDESVVDDSQLPKDRFSAERLKGVDSTLKIQPAELGDSAMYLCASSQNSYEQYFGPGTRLTVT.

The chain is built from TRBV7-8 and TRBJ2-3; the D call may be TRBD1 or TRBD2 (5 bases each). In germline, CDR1 is SGHVS, CDR2 FQNEAQ. CDR3 length: 14 amino acids. Trimming pared 5 bases from V and 1 base from J, leaving 10 bases between. This CDR3 is CASSHRGRTDTQYF. CDR3 nucleotide sequence: TGTGCCAGCAGCCACCGGGGCCGCACAGATACGCAGTATTTT.

The V gene is TRBV11-2, the J gene TRBJ1-3; D gene uncertain. The CDR3 has 13 amino acids. The ends were cut back, 4 bases at V and 6 bases at J, with 10 bases in the middle. Germline CDR1 SGHAT, CDR2 FQNNGV. CDR3 DNA: TGTGCCAGCAGCTCCCCCGGGGTAAACACCATATATTTT. This gives the protein CASSSPGVNTIYF. The full variable domain, in which reference TRBV11-2 and TRBJ1-3 provide the parts outside the CDR3, is EAGVAQSPRYKIIEKRQSVAFWCNPISGHATLYWYQQILGQGPKLLIQFQNNGVVDDSQLPKDRFSAERLKGVDSTLKIQPAKLEDSAVYLCASSSPGVNTIYFGEGSWLTVV.

This chain uses TRBV7-8 with TRBJ2-3; D is ambiguous. Germline V gives CDR1 SGHVS, CDR2 FQNEAQ. Trimming stripped 1 base from V and 2 bases from J, with 7 bases between. The CDR3 totals 14 residues. CDR3 nucleotides: TGTGCCAGCAGCTTAGATATCATCACAGATACGCAGTATTTT. This sequence encodes CASSLDIITDTQYF.

This clone was observed a single time. This sequence joins TRBV11-1 and TRBJ1-2; 8 nucleotides agree with TRBD1. Germline V gene lookup returns CDR1 SGHAT and CDR2 FQDESV (reference sequence). CDR3 size: 15 residues. V trimming: 0 bases; J trimming: 3 bases; junction bases outside the gene matches: 3. Written as DNA, the CDR3 is TGTGCCAGCAGCTTAGCCGGGACAGGTGACTATGGCTACACCTTC. It is translated as CASSLAGTGDYGYTF.

V usage is TRBV5-4 and J usage is TRBJ2-2; D not resolved. CDR1 and CDR2 (germline): SGHNT, YYREEE (reference sequence). The CDR3 length is 13 residues. Trimming pared 5 bases from V and 6 bases from J, leaving 11 bases between. As DNA, the CDR3 is TGTGCCAGCAGTTATGGCGGTCCCGGGGAGCTGTTTTTT. It specifies CASSYGGPGELFF.

J is TRBJ2-1 and V is TRBV14; 13 bases are a match to TRBD2. The CDR3 has 15 residues. Germline V gene data show CDR1 as SGHDN and CDR2 as FVKESK. Trimming at V came to 4 bases and at J to 8 bases, leaving 5 bases not matched to a gene. The CDR3 sequence: CASSPLLAGGDEQFF. For the CDR3, the DNA is TGTGCCAGCAGCCCCTTACTAGCGGGAGGGGATGAGCAGTTCTTC.

The chain has TRBV19 and TRBJ2-7; 7 bases fit TRBD2. With 5 bases clipped from V and 2 bases from J, the junction kept 6 bases outside the gene matches. Germline V gene lookup returns CDR1 LNHDA and CDR2 SQIVND (reference sequence). This CDR3 contains 14 residues. CDR3 sequence: CASSLASGTYEQYF. DNA for the CDR3: TGTGCCAGTAGTCTCGCTAGCGGAACCTACGAGCAGTACTTC.

This clone has a single count. The chain links TRBV25-1 to TRBJ1-2; 7 bases map to TRBD1. Per germline, CDR1 MGHDK and CDR2 SYGVNS. V lost 6 bases to trimming and J lost 8 bases; unmatched junction nucleotides: 12. The CDR3 has 14 residues. The CDR3 region is CASSPSTGIEGYTF. The CDR3 nucleotides read TGTGCCAGCAGCCCGTCGACAGGGATCGAGGGCTACACCTTC.

This sequence joins TRBV7-2 and TRBJ2-5; D is ambiguous. This CDR3 comprises 13 residues. V shed 3 bases and J shed 2 bases, with 7 bases lying between them. Germline loops: CDR1 SGHTA, CDR2 FQGNSA. This chain's CDR3 is CASSFGFQETQYF. In DNA, the CDR3 is TGTGCCAGCAGCTTCGGCTTTCAAGAGACCCAGTACTTC.

J is TRBJ2-1 and V is TRBV2; D could derive from TRBD1 or TRBD2 (5 bases each). The CDR3 runs to 13 residues. Trimming shortened V by 8 bases and J by 9 bases, and 17 bases separated the two germline ends. Germline CDR1 and CDR2: SNHLY and FYNNEI. The CDR3 DNA is TGTGCCAGCTTGCTAGCCCCCCAGGGTGAGCAGTTCTTC. Residues: CASLLAPQGEQFF. Full variable domain (remainder filled in from reference TRBV2 and TRBJ2-1): EPEVTQTPSHQVTQMGQEVILRCVPISNHLYFYWYRQILGQKVEFLVSFYNNEISEKSEIFDDQFSVERPDGSNFTLKIRSTKLEDSAMYFCASLLAPQGEQFFGPGTRLTVL.

This clone was detected a few times. The V and J genes are TRBV15 and TRBJ2-7; 7 bases fit TRBD2. This CDR3 is 16 amino acids long. Per the germline V gene, CDR1 is LNHNV and CDR2 is YYDKDF (reference sequence). The V gene end was trimmed by 0 bases and the J gene end by 1 base; junction bases not matched to a gene: 6. The CDR3 nucleotides read TGTGCCACCAGCAGAGACCGTAGCGGGCTGTCCTACGAGCAGTACTTC. Protein sequence: CATSRDRSGLSYEQYF.

This chain joins TRBV9 and TRBJ2-5, with 7 bases matching TRBD1. Germline CDR1 SGDLS, CDR2 YYNGEE. V trimming: 3 bases; J trimming: 5 bases; junction bases outside the gene matches: 7. The CDR3 totals 14 residues. The CDR3 sequence is CASSAEGARETQYF. Written as DNA, the CDR3 is TGTGCCAGCAGCGCTGAGGGGGCGAGGGAGACCCAGTACTTC.

V and J are TRBV30 and TRBJ2-4, with a tentative D call TRBD2 (6 bases). Between the trimmed V and J ends, which lost 0 bases and 0 bases, there was a span of 15 bases. Germline loops: CDR1 GTSNPN, CDR2 SVGIG (reference sequence). CDR3 length equals 17 residues. In nucleotides, the CDR3 is TGTGCCTGGAGTGTACGATCTGGGGGGACAGCCAAAAACATTCAGTACTTC. It translates to CAWSVRSGGTAKNIQYF.